The sequence of this T cell receptor (beta chain) was determined in a study of tumor-infiltrating lymphocytes in oesophageal squamous cell carcinoma (dated by TCRdb to between 2015 and 2016). The instrument given in TCRdb is Illumina HiSeq 2000. TCRdb redid the processing of the public reads, applying fastp at Q25 and MiXCR, and retained in-frame beta chains. When rows share a CDR3 protein, they turn into one entry using the most common DNA and genes. Present in this sample are over 9,000 distinct CDR3 sequences, 58% of which were seen just once. In total, the top ten clones hold about 59% of the sample. The CDR3, from cysteine to phenylalanine, totals 15 residues. Only CDR3 DNA is held: 45 bases, read in frame from base 1. This clonotype was detected a few times. This clone's antigen is unknown. No clone much larger than this one lies a single base away; base qualities are absent.

Recombination connected TRBV12-3 or TRBV12-4 to TRBJ2-7; possibly the D gene is TRBD2, per 5 matching bases. TRBJ2-5 explains the end of the DNA better; the J call may be wrong. Material for sequencing was blood. This TCR derives from a female donor with esophageal squamous cell carcinoma. CDR3 region: CASTSGPGLRETQYF. The DNA sequence follows: TGTGCCAGCACCTCCGGGCCGGGGTTAAGGGAGACCCAGTACTTC.